Given below is one TCR beta chain in context. The sample belongs to a study of identical twins. A single record per CDR3 protein comes from TCRdb applying MiXCR to the 5' RACE reads. The table shows about 190,000 distinct CDR3 sequences, with roughly 15% occurring only once. The sample also formed part of further work on T cells expressing NK-cell markers. That paper adds: It was sorted CD3+CD56-NKG2C+, CD3+CD56+NKG2C- and CD3+CD56+NKG2C+ T cells that provided the TCR beta repertoires. Dominant NKG2C+ clonotypes were found to form about 1.0-7.5% of CD8+ T cells in about 6 donors.

The sequence derives from a woman between 18 and 29 years old in good health. Sequencing was carried out using CD8+ T cells sorted from blood.

The chain's CDR3 is CSARSGRELRETQYF. CDR3 nucleotide sequence: TGCAGTGCTAGGAGCGGGAGGGAATTAAGAGAGACCCAGTACTTC. The chain links TRBV20-1 to TRBJ2-5; 10 nucleotides align to TRBD2. In germline, CDR1 is DFQATT, CDR2 SNEGSKA (reference sequence). The CDR3 is 15 residues long. J gave up 4 bases and V 3 bases, and 8 bases lay outside the gene matches.